Below are 22 T cell receptor beta chains sequenced from a single sample in a study of blood T cell repertoires in COVID-19. Assay: immunoSEQ multiplex PCR; the TCRdb copy retains only in-frame clones and omits some. The repertoire holds 200,000 or so clones, with about 85% as singletons. Material: peripheral blood. These receptors originate from a man in his 70s with active or convalescent COVID-19.

The chain is built from TRBV6-6 and TRBJ2-3, with 10 bases matching TRBD2. The CDR3 runs to 15 residues. V shed 9 bases and J 4 bases; nucleotides not matched to a gene: 10. Germline V gene data show CDR1 as MNHNY and CDR2 as SVGAGI (reference sequence). The CDR3 loop reads CASTRGSGGADTQYF. CDR3 sequence (DNA): TGTGCCAGTACCAGGGGAAGCGGGGGGGCAGATACGCAGTATTTT.

This rearrangement joins TRBV6-2 or TRBV6-3 to TRBJ1-5, with D tentatively TRBD1 (6 bases). CDR3 length: 15 residues. In germline, CDR1 is MNHEY, CDR2 SVGEGT. Trimming took off 6 bases at V and 1 base at J, with 13 bases between the two ends. The CDR3 DNA follows: TGTGCCAGCAGCTTAACAGGGAGCAGCAATCAGCCCCAGCATTTT. Its translation: CASSLTGSSNQPQHF.

The chain has TRBV5-6 and TRBJ1-5, with TRBD1 matching 10 bases. The V and J ends lost 4 bases and 2 bases, in that order; junction bases with no gene match: 6. CDR3 length: 16 residues. Germline CDR1 reads SGHDT; CDR2 reads YYEEEE. DNA for the CDR3: TGTGCCAGCAGCCCTGGGACAGGGGAGGGCAATCAGCCCCAGCATTTT. It is translated as CASSPGTGEGNQPQHF.

The chain carries TRBV27 and TRBJ2-3; 8 bases map to TRBD2. The V gene's germline CDR1 is MNHEY and CDR2 SMNVEV (reference sequence). This CDR3 contains 14 residues. V lost 9 bases, J lost 2 bases, and 7 bases stayed unmatched. For the CDR3, the DNA is TGTGCCAGTCAGCGGGAGATTAACACAGATACGCAGTATTTT. This encodes CASQREINTDTQYF.

This chain links TRBV6-5 with TRBJ2-7, with TRBD1 as a possible D gene (5 bases). The CDR3 sequence is 14 residues long. Germline CDR1 and CDR2: MNHEY and SVGAGI. The ends were cut back, 7 bases at V and 2 bases at J, with 15 bases in the middle. The CDR3 spells CASKGDARTYEQYF. In DNA, the CDR3 is TGTGCCAGCAAAGGGGATGCCCGAACCTACGAGCAGTACTTC.

This rearrangement joins TRBV9 to TRBJ1-2, with D tentatively TRBD1 (5 bases). Deletions cut 3 bases from V and 1 base from J, with 16 bases between. The CDR3 spans 16 residues. The germline V gene has CDR1 SGDLS and CDR2 YYNGEE. CDR3 DNA: TGTGCCAGCAGCGAGGGGTGGGCCCAATTTAACTATGGCTACACCTTC. It yields the protein CASSEGWAQFNYGYTF.

The genes are TRBV5-1 and TRBJ2-5, with D perhaps TRBD1 (5 bases). Germline V CDR1 and CDR2: SGHRS, YFSETQ. The CDR3 contains 13 residues. The V end lost 2 bases, the J end lost 4 bases, and 9 bases lay between the germline ends. The CDR3, as DNA: TGCGCCAGCAGCTTCCAGGGCGGAGAGACCCAGTACTTC. Protein: CASSFQGGETQYF.

The chain couples TRBV5-1 to TRBJ2-5; 10 nucleotides align to TRBD1. CDR1 is SGHRS, CDR2 YFSETQ, per germline. V dropped 4 bases and J dropped 2; count of bases not matched to a gene: 11. CDR3 length: 17 residues. CDR3 DNA sequence: TGCGCCAGCAGCCCTCTCCGTGGGACAGGGGATCAAGAGACCCAGTACTTC. Its protein is CASSPLRGTGDQETQYF. The complete variable domain, with remaining parts taken from reference TRBV5-1 and TRBJ2-5, reads KAGVTQTPRYLIKTRGQQVTLSCSPISGHRSVSWYQQTPGQGLQFLFEYFSETQRNKGNFPGRFSGRQFSNSRSEMNVSTLELGDSALYLCASSPLRGTGDQETQYFGPGTRLLVL.

The V gene is TRBV18, the J gene TRBJ2-4, with a tentative D call TRBD1 (6 bases). The CDR3 is made up of 15 amino acids. In germline, CDR1 is KGHSH, CDR2 LQKENI. V shed 4 bases and J shed 8 bases, with 18 bases lying between them. CDR3: CASSLLRGGRDIQYF. CDR3 nucleotides: TGTGCCAGCTCACTCTTAAGAGGGGGTCGGGACATTCAGTACTTC.

The chain links TRBV7-2 to TRBJ2-2; perhaps TRBD1 as D (5 bases). Germline assignment: CDR1 SGHTA and CDR2 FQGNSA. The CDR3 has 15 residues. Between the trimmed V and J ends, which lost 2 bases and 4 bases, there was a span of 11 bases. The CDR3 region is CASSLQGTTTGELFF. For the CDR3, the DNA is TGTGCCAGCAGCTTACAGGGTACGACCACCGGGGAGCTGTTTTTT. Combining the CDR3 with reference TRBV7-2 and TRBJ2-2 gives the whole variable domain GAGVSQSPSNKVTEKGKDVELRCDPISGHTALYWYRQSLGQGLEFLIYFQGNSAPDKSGLPSDRFSAERTGGSVSTLTIQRTQQEDSAVYLCASSLQGTTTGELFFGEGSRLTVL.

This chain links TRBV2 with TRBJ2-7; the match to TRBD1 covers 8 bases. This CDR3 is 15 amino acids long. J was trimmed by 4 bases and V by 2 bases; bases with no gene match: 7. Germline V gene data show CDR1 as SNHLY and CDR2 as FYNNEI. CDR3 coding DNA: TGTGCCAGCAGTGAATTGAGGACAGGGATGTACGAGCAGTACTTC. Translation gives CASSELRTGMYEQYF.

This chain connects TRBV19 to TRBJ2-4, with D tentatively TRBD2 (5 bases). V was trimmed by 8 bases and J by 6 bases, leaving 8 bases between them. Germline lookup yields CDR1 LNHDA and CDR2 SQIVND (reference sequence). This CDR3 contains 11 residues. The CDR3 nucleotides are TGTGCCAGTGCCGGAGGAAACATTCAGTACTTC. Translating it yields CASAGGNIQYF.

In its sample, this clone was seen once. The V call is TRBV2, the J call TRBJ1-3; tentative D call: TRBD1 (6 bases). Between the trimmed V and J ends, which lost 4 bases and 0 bases, there was a span of 16 bases. Germline lookup yields CDR1 SNHLY and CDR2 FYNNEI. The CDR3 sequence is 17 residues long. DNA for the CDR3: TGTGCCAGCAGTGGCGCCCAGGGGTCGCCCTCTGGAAACACCATATATTTT. This codes for CASSGAQGSPSGNTIYF.

The CDR3 sequence is CAQDRAQGGMGSPLHF. DNA for the CDR3: TGTGCCCAGGACAGGGCGCAGGGCGGGATGGGTTCACCCCTCCACTTT. The V gene is TRBV30, the J gene TRBJ1-6, with 8 bases lining up with TRBD1. CDR1 and CDR2 (germline): GTSNPN, SVGIG (reference sequence). The CDR3 has 16 residues. V dropped 8 bases and J dropped 9; count of bases not matched to a gene: 18.

This chain links TRBV28 with TRBJ1-3; unclear D gene. V was shortened by 7 bases and J by 2 bases, with 18 bases between the two germline ends. Germline values: CDR1 MDHEN, CDR2 SYDVKM. The CDR3 loop spans 16 amino acids. The DNA of the CDR3 is TGTGCCAGCACCCCCCCCCACCACAATACTGGAAACACCATATATTTT. It specifies CASTPPHHNTGNTIYF.

V gene TRBV6-5 combines with J gene TRBJ1-1; TRBD1 matches 10 bases. The junction had 5 bases not matched to a gene; V was cut back by 8 bases and J by 5 bases. CDR3 length equals 13 residues. CDR1 and CDR2 from the germline V gene are MNHEY and SVGAGI. The CDR3 spells CASSTGGWTEAFF. Here the CDR3 DNA reads TGTGCCAGCTCGACAGGGGGCTGGACTGAAGCTTTCTTT.

CDR3 loop: CASSHHPGEGTDTQYF. Here the CDR3 DNA reads TGCGCCAGCAGCCATCACCCAGGGGAGGGTACAGATACGCAGTATTTT. V gene TRBV4-3 combines with J gene TRBJ2-3; perhaps TRBD2 as D (7 bases). V was clipped by 3 bases and J by 3 bases, with 16 bases between them. The germline CDR1 and CDR2 sequences are LGHNA and YSLEER. The CDR3 loop spans 16 amino acids.

The J gene is TRBJ2-5, the V gene TRBV2, with 9 bases matching TRBD2. The CDR3 consists of 15 residues. Trimming took 0 bases from V and 7 from J; bases not matched to a gene: 6. From germline, CDR1 is SNHLY and CDR2 FYNNEI. CDR3 bases: TGTGCCAGCAGTGAAGCGGGACTAGCCTCCGGGACCCAGTACTTC. Amino acids: CASSEAGLASGTQYF.

The chain uses TRBV28 and TRBJ1-6; 8 bases are a match to TRBD1. The germline CDR1 and CDR2 sequences are MDHEN and SYDVKM. The CDR3 has 17 amino acids. The trim removed 10 bases at V and 0 bases at J, leaving 11 bases unmatched. The CDR3: CATQGAQASSYNSPLHF. DNA of the CDR3: TGTGCCACCCAGGGGGCCCAGGCCAGCTCCTATAATTCACCCCTCCACTTT.

The chain recombines TRBV29-1 with TRBJ2-2; D possibly corresponds to TRBD1 (6 bases). The CDR3 totals 13 residues. V shed 7 bases and J shed 6 bases, with 15 bases lying between them. Germline assignment: CDR1 SQVTM and CDR2 ANQGSEA. The CDR3 coding sequence is TGCAGCGGATACAACAGGGTACCCGGGGAGCTGTTTTTT. It yields the protein CSGYNRVPGELFF.

J is TRBJ1-1 and V is TRBV28; maybe TRBD1 (5 bases). The V gene's germline CDR1 is MDHEN and CDR2 SYDVKM. Trimming shortened V by 4 bases and J by 0 bases, and 15 bases separated the two germline ends. CDR3 length: 16 residues. CDR3 DNA: TGTGCCAGCAGTTCAGATCGGACACTACTGAACACTGAAGCTTTCTTT. This encodes CASSSDRTLLNTEAFF.

V gene TRBV5-1 combines with J gene TRBJ2-3, with 7 bases that match TRBD2. CDR1 SGHRS and CDR2 YFSETQ come from the germline V gene. Unmatched junction bases numbered 10, after V lost 3 bases and J lost 6 bases. The CDR3 has 15 amino acids. Here the CDR3 DNA reads TGCGCCAGCAGCTCGGGGAGGGGAGGTTCGGATACGCAGTATTTT. Translated, it gives CASSSGRGGSDTQYF.